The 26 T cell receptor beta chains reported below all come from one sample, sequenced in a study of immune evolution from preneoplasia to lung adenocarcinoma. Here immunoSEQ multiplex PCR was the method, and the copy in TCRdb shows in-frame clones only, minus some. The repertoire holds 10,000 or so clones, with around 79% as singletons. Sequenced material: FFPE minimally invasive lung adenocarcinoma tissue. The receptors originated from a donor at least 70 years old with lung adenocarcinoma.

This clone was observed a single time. The CDR3 is CAIANGGLGEKLFF. CDR3 DNA: TGTGCCATCGCTAACGGGGGGTTAGGAGAAAAACTGTTTTTT. The chain has TRBV28 and TRBJ1-4; maybe TRBD1 (5 bases). Germline CDR1 MDHEN, CDR2 SYDVKM. V lost 10 bases to trimming and J lost 8 bases, with 20 bases between them. This CDR3 comprises 14 residues.

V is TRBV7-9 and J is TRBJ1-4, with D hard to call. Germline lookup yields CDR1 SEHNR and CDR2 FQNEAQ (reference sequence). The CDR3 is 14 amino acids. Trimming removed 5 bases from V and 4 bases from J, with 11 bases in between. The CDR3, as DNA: TGTGCCAGCAGCGTGTGGGGAATTAATGAAAAACTGTTTTTT. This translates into CASSVWGINEKLFF. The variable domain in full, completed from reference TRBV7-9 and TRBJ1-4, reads DTGVSQNPRHKITKRGQNVTFRCDPISEHNRLYWYRQTLGQGPEFLTYFQNEAQLEKSRLLSDRFSAERPKGSFSTLEIQRTEQGDSAMYLCASSVWGINEKLFFGSGTQLSVL.

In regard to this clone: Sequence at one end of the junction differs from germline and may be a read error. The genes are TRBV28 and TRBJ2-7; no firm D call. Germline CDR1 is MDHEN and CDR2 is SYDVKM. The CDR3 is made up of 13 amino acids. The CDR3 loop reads CASTLPSGYEQYF. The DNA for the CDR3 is TGTGCCAGCACTTTACCAAGTGGTTACGAGCAGTACTTC.

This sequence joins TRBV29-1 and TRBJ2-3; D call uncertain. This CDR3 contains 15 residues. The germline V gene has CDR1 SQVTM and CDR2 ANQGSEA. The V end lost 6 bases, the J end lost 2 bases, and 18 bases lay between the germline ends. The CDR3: CSVPPPDGNTDTQYF. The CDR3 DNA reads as TGCAGCGTCCCCCCCCCGGACGGTAACACAGATACGCAGTATTTT.

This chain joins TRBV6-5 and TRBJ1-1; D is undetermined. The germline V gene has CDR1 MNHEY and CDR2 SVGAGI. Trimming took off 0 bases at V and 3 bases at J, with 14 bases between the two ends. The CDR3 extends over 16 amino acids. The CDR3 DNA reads TGTGCCAGCAGTTACTCGGCACCCCCCGAGGACACTGAAGCTTTCTTT. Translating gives CASSYSAPPEDTEAFF.

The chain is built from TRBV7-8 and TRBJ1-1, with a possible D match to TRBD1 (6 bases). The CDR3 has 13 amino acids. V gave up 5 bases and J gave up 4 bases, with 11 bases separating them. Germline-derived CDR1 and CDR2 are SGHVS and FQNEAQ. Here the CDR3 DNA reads TGTGCCAGCAGCAAGGACAGTATCACTGAAGCTTTCTTT. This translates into CASSKDSITEAFF. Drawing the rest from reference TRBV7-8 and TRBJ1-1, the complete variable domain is GAGVSQSPRYKVAKRGQDVALRCDPISGHVSLFWYQQALGQGPEFLTYFQNEAQLDKSGLPSDRFFAERPEGSVSTLKIQRTQQEDSAVYLCASSKDSITEAFFGQGTRLTVV.

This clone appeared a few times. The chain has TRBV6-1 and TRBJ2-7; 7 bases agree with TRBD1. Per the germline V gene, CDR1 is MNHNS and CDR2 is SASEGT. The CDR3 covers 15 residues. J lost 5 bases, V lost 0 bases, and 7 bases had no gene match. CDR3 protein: CASSEARGLGDEQYF. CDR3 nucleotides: TGTGCCAGCAGTGAAGCAAGGGGGCTCGGGGACGAGCAGTACTTC.

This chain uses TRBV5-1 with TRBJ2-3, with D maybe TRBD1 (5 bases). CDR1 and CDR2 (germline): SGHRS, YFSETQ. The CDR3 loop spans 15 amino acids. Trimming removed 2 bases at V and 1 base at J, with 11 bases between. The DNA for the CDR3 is TGCGCCAGCAGCTTTTCCCTACAGGGCACAGATACGCAGTATTTT. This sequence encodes CASSFSLQGTDTQYF.

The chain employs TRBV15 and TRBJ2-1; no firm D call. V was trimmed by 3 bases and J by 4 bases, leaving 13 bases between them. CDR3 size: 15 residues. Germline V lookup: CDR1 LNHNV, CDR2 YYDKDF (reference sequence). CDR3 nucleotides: TGTGCCACCAGCAGTGGCGTCGCGGCTTACAATGAGCAGTTCTTC. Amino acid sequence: CATSSGVAAYNEQFF.

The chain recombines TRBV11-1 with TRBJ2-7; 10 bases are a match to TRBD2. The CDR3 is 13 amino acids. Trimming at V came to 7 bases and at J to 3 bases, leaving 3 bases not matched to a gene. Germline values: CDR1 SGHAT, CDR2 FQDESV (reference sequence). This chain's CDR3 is CASTQRGGYEQYF. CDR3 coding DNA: TGTGCCAGCACCCAGCGGGGGGGCTACGAGCAGTACTTC.

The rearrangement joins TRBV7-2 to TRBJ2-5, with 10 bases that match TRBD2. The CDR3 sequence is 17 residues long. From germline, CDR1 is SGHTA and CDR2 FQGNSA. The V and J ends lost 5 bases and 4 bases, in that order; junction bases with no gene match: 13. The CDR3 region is CASSKRASGRATETQYF. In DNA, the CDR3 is TGTGCCAGCAGCAAACGGGCCAGCGGGAGGGCTACAGAGACCCAGTACTTC.

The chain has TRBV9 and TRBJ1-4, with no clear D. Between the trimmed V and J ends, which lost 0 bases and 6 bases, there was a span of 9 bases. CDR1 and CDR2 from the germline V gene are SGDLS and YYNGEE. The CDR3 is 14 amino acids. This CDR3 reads CASSVDYGDEKLFF. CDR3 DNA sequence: TGTGCCAGCAGCGTAGACTACGGGGATGAAAAACTGTTTTTT.

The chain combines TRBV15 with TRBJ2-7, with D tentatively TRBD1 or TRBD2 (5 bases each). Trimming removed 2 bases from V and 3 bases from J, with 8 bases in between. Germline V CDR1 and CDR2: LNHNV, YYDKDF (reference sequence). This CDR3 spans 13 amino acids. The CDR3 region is CATSRTGRYEQYF. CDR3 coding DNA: TGTGCCACCAGCAGAACGGGACGCTACGAGCAGTACTTC.

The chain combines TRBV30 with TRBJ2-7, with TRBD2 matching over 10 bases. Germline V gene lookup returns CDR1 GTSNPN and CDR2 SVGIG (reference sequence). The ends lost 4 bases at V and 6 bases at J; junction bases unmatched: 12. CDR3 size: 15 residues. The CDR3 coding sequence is TGTGCCTGGACCACGTTAGCGGGAGGCACCTCCGAGCAGTACTTC. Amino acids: CAWTTLAGGTSEQYF.

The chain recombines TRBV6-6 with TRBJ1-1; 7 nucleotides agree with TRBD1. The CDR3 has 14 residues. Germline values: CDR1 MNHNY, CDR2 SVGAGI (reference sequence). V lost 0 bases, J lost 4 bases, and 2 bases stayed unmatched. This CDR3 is CASSYSEGATEAFF. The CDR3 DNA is TGTGCCAGCAGTTACTCAGAGGGGGCCACTGAAGCTTTCTTT.

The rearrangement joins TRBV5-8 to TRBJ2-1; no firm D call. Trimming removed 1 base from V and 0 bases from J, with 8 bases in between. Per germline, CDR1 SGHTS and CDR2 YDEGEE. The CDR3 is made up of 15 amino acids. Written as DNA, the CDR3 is TGTGCCAGCAGCTTGTCAGTGAACTCCTACAATGAGCAGTTCTTC. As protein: CASSLSVNSYNEQFF.

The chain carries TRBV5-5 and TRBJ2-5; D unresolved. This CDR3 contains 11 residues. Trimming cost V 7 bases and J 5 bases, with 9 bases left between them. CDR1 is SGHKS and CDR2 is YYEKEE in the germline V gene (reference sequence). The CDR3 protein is CASGSAETQYF. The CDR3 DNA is TGTGCCAGCGGAAGCGCCGAGACCCAGTACTTC.

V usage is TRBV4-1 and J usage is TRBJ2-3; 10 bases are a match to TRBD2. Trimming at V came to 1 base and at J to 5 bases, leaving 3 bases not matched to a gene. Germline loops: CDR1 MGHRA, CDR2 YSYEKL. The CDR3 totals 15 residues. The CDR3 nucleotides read TGCGCCAGCAGCCAAGCTTCTAGCGGGGGAGATACGCAGTATTTT. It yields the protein CASSQASSGGDTQYF.

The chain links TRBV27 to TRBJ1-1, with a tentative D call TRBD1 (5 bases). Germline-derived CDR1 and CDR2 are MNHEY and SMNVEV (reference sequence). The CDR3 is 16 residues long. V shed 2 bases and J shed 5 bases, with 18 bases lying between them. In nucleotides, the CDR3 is TGTGCCAGCAGTTTAGTGACGGGCCGGGGGATGACTGAAGCTTTCTTT. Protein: CASSLVTGRGMTEAFF.

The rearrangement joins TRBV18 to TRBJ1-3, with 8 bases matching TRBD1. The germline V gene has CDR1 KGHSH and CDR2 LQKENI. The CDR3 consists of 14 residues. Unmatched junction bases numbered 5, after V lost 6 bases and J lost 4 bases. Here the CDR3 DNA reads TGTGCCAGCTCGCCGACAGGGGCGGGAAACACCATATATTTT. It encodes CASSPTGAGNTIYF. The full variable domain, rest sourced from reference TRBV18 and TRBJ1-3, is NAGVMQNPRHLVRRRGQEARLRCSPMKGHSHVYWYRQLPEEGLKFMVYLQKENIIDESGMPKERFSAEFPKEGPSILRIQQVVRGDSAAYFCASSPTGAGNTIYFGEGSWLTVV.

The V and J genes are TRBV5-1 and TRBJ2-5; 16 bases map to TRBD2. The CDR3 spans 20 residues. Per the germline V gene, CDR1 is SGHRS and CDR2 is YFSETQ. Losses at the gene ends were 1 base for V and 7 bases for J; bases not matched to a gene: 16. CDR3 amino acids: CASSLWATGTSGRASGTQYF. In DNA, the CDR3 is TGCGCCAGCAGCTTGTGGGCGACAGGGACTAGCGGGAGGGCCTCAGGGACCCAGTACTTC. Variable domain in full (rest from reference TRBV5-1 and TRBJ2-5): KAGVTQTPRYLIKTRGQQVTLSCSPISGHRSVSWYQQTPGQGLQFLFEYFSETQRNKGNFPGRFSGRQFSNSRSEMNVSTLELGDSALYLCASSLWATGTSGRASGTQYFGPGTRLLVL.

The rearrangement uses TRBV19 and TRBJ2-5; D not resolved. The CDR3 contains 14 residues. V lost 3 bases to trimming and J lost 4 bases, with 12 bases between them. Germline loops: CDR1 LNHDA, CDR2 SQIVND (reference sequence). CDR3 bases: TGTGCCAGTAGTATTTCCACTCTCGGAGAGACCCAGTACTTC. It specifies CASSISTLGETQYF.

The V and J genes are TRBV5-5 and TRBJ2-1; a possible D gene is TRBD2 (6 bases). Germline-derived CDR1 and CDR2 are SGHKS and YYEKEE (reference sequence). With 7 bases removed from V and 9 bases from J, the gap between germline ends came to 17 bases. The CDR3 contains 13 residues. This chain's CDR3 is CASALMGEAEQFF. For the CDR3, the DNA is TGTGCCAGCGCCTTGATGGGGGAGGCTGAGCAGTTCTTC. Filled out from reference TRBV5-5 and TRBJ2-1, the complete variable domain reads DAGVTQSPTHLIKTRGQQVTLRCSPISGHKSVSWYQQVLGQGPQFIFQYYEKEERGRGNFPDRFSARQFPNYSSELNVNALLLGDSALYLCASALMGEAEQFFGPGTRLTVL.

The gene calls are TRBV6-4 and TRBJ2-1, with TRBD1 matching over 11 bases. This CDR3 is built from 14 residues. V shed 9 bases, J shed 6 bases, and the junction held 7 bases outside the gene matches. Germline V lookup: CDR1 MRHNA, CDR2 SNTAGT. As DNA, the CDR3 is TGTGCCAGTCCGGGACAGGGGGATTCCAATGAGCAGTTCTTC. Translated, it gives CASPGQGDSNEQFF.

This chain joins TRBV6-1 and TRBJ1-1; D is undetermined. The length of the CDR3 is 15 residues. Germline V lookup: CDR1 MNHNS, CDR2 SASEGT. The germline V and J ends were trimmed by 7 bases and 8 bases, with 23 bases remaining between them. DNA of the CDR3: TGTGCCAGCAACCCACGCAGGCTACCCTTGAGGGAAGCTTTCTTT. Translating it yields CASNPRRLPLREAFF.

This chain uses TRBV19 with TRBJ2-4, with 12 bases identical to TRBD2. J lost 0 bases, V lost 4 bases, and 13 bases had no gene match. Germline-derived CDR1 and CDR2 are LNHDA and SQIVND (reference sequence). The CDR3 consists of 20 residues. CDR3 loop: CASSTRLAGAQFGAKNIQYF. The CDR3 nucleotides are TGTGCCAGTAGTACCCGACTAGCGGGAGCCCAATTCGGAGCCAAAAACATTCAGTACTTC.